This TCR beta chain appears in the sequencing data of a study of blood T cell repertoires in COVID-19. The CDR3 runs to 16 residues. Trimming cost V 2 bases and J 1 base, with 11 bases left between them. CDR1 is WNHNN and CDR2 is SYGVQD in the germline V gene (reference sequence). The assay was immunoSEQ multiplex PCR, and TCRdb's table has in-frame clones only and misses some. This table has 300,000 to 400,000 clones, 88% appearing once. Material for sequencing was PBMCs or T cells enriched from blood (not recorded which). The source of this sequence is a young woman with acute COVID-19. The chain recombines TRBV10-1 with TRBJ2-2; possible D gene TRBD2, 6 bases. CDR3 sequence (DNA): TGCGCCAGCAGTGAGGATGGGGGGATGAACACCGGGGAGCTGTTTTTT. Encoded protein: CASSEDGGMNTGELFF.